This T cell receptor (beta chain) was recorded in a study of cytomegalovirus exposure and HLA in healthy donors. Study-level results: By a later analysis, the bulk of CMV-associated TCR beta chains appeared HLA-restricted. Accurate prediction of HLA-A and HLA-B alleles (for most subjects) was reportedly achieved from TCR beta sequences. Analyses of presence/absence relied on an assumption of roughly uniform sequencing depth across donors.

The PCR contained 60 Vbeta and 13 Jbeta primers. TCRdb's copy holds only in-frame clones and misses some; the assay was immunoSEQ multiplex PCR. Its listing shows 55,000 to 75,000 clones. To note about this clone: Its antigen is not known.

This CDR3 spans 13 amino acids. In germline, CDR1 is MNHNS, CDR2 SASEGT. Losses at the gene ends were 6 bases for V and 4 bases for J; bases not matched to a gene: 5. The sequence was collected from a male donor in good health and CMV-seronegative. The V gene is TRBV6-1, the J gene TRBJ1-1; 7 nucleotides line up with TRBD1. Sequencing was carried out using PBMCs. CDR3 DNA: TGTGCCAGCAGAATAGGACAGGCCACTGAAGCTTTCTTT. It translates to CASRIGQATEAFF.